The clone carrying this T cell receptor (beta chain) has at least ten counts. Its antigen is as yet unknown. Germline CDR1 and CDR2: ENHRY and SYGVKD. The CDR3 is made up of 15 amino acids. V lost 4 bases to trimming and J lost 2 bases, with 14 bases between them. The data originate from a study of T-cell memory formation after mild COVID-19. Findings and limits, study-wide: For contracting clones, CD4+ ones sat mainly in CM and EM, CD8+ in EMRA.

TCRdb analysed the 5' RACE reads with MiXCR anew, one entry per CDR3 protein. This table holds about 390,000 distinct CDR3 sequences, approximately 21% found once. Sequenced sample: PBMCs or a T cell subset sorted from them (not recorded which). This receptor was identified in an adult woman who had mild COVID-19 (a few samples of this study predate the infection). Cell type and time point are not known. This chain connects TRBV10-3 to TRBJ1-2; possibly TRBD1 for D (5 bases). CDR3 nucleotide sequence: TGTGCCATCAGTGGGGGCGAATACCAAAACTATGGCTACACCTTC. The encoded protein is CAISGGEYQNYGYTF.